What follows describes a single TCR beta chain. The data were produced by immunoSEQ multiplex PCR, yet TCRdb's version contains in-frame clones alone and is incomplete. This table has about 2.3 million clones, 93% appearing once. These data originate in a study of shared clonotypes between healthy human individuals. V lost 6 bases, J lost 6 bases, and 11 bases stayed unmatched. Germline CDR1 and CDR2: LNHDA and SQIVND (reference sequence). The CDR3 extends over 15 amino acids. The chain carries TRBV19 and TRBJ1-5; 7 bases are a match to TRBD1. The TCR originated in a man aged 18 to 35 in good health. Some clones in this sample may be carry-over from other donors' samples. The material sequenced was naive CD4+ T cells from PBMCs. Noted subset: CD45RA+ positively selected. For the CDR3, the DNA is TGTGCCAGTAGCCCTGTGGCAGGGGGTATTCAGCCCCAGCATTTT. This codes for CASSPVAGGIQPQHF.